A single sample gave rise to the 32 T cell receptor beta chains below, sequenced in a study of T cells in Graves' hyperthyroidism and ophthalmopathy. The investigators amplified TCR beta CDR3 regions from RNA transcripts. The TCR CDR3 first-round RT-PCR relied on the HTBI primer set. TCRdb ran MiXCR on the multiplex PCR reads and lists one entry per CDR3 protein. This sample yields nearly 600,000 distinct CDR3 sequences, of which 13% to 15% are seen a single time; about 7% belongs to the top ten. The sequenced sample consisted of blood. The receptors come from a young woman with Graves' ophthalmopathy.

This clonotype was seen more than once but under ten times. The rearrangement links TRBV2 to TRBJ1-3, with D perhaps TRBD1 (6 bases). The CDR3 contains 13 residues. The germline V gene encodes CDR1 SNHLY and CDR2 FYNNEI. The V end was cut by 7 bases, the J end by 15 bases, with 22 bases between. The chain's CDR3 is CASKGDLAPPGYF. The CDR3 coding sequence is TGTGCCAGCAAGGGGGACCTCGCCCCACCGGGATATTTT. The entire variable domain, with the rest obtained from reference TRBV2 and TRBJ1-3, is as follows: EPEVTQTPSHQVTQMGQEVILRCVPISNHLYFYWYRQILGQKVEFLVSFYNNEISEKSEIFDDQFSVERPDGSNFTLKIRSTKLEDSAMYFCASKGDLAPPGYFGEGSWLTVV.

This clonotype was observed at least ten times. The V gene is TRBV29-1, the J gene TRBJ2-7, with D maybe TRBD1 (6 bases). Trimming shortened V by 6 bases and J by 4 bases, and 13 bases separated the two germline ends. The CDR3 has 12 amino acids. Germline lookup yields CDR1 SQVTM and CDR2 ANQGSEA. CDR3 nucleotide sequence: TGCAGCGTCGCAGGGGCGCGATACGAGCAGTACTTC. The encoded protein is CSVAGARYEQYF.

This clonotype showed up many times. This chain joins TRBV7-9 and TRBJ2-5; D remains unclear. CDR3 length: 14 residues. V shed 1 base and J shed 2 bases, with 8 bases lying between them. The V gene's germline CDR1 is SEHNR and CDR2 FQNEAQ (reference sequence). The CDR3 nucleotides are TGTGCCAGCAGCTTAGATCCTGCACAAGAGACCCAGTACTTC. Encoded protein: CASSLDPAQETQYF.

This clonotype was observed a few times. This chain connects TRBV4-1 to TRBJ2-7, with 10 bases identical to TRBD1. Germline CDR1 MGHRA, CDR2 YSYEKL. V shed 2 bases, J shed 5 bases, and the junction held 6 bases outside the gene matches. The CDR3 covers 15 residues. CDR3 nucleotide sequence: TGCGCCAGCAGCCAACCTCGACAGGGGGCCCACGAGCAGTACTTC. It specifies CASSQPRQGAHEQYF.

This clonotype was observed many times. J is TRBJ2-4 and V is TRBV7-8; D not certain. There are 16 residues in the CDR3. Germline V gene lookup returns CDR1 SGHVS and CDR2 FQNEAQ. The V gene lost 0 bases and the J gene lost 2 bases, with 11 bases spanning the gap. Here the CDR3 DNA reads TGTGCCAGCAGCTTAGCGCCGTGGAAATCCAAAAACATTCAGTACTTC. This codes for CASSLAPWKSKNIQYF.

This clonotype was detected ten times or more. The CDR3 DNA reads as TGTGCCAGCAGTTACTCAACGGGAGTGGTCGGGGAGCTGTTTTTT. The encoded protein is CASSYSTGVVGELFF. The chain couples TRBV6-5 to TRBJ2-2, with D possibly being TRBD2 (6 bases). Germline CDR1 MNHEY, CDR2 SVGAGI. CDR3 length equals 15 residues. Trimming took 0 bases from V and 7 from J, leaving 12 bases between them.

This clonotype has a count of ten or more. The DNA of the CDR3 is TGTGCCAGCAGTGGGGCGGGAGGGAACACCGGGGAGCTGTTTTTT. It encodes CASSGAGGNTGELFF. The chain has TRBV2 and TRBJ2-2; TRBD2 matches at 8 bases. The germline V gene encodes CDR1 SNHLY and CDR2 FYNNEI. This CDR3 spans 15 amino acids. Losses at the gene ends were 4 bases for V and 1 base for J; bases not matched to a gene: 2. The variable domain in full, completed from reference TRBV2 and TRBJ2-2, reads EPEVTQTPSHQVTQMGQEVILRCVPISNHLYFYWYRQILGQKVEFLVSFYNNEISEKSEIFDDQFSVERPDGSNFTLKIRSTKLEDSAMYFCASSGAGGNTGELFFGEGSRLTVL.

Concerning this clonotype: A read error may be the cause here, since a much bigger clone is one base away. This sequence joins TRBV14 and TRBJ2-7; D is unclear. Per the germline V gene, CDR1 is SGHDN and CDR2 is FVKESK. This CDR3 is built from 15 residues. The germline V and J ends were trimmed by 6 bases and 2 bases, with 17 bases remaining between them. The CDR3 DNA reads TGTGCCAGCAGTCCCCGGTTGGGATTCGCCTACGAGCAGTACTTC. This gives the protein CASSPRLGFAYEQYF.

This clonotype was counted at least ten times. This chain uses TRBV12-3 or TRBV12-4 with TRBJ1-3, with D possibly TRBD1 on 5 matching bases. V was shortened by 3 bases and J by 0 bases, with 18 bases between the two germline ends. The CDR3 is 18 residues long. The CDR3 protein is CASSFLQVHPRSGNTIYF. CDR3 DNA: TGTGCCAGCAGTTTCCTACAGGTTCACCCACGCTCTGGAAACACCATATATTTT.

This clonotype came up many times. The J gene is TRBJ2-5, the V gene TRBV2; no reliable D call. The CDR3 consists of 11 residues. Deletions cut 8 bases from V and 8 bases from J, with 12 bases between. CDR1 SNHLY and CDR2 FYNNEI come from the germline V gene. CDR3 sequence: CASYHGLTQYF. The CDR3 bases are TGTGCCAGCTATCACGGTCTAACCCAGTACTTC.

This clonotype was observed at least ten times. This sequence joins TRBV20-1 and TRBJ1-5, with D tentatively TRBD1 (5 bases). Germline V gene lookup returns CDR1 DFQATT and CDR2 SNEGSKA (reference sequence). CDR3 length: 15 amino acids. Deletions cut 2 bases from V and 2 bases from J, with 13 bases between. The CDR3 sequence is CSARFAGTGNQPQHF. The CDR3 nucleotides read TGCAGTGCTAGATTTGCAGGGACTGGCAATCAGCCCCAGCATTTT.

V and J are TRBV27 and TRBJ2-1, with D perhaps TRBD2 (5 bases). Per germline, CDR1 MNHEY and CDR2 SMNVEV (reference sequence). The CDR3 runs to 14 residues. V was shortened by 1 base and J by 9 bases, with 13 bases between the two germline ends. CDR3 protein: CASSLYRVRGEQFF. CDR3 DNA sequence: TGTGCCAGCAGTTTATACCGAGTCCGGGGTGAGCAGTTCTTC.

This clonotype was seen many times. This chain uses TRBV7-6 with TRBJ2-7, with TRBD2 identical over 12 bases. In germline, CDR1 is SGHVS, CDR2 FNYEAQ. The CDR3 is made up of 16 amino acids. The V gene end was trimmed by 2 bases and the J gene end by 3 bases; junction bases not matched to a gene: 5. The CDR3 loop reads CASSLTGTSGFYEQYF. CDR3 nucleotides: TGTGCCAGCAGCTTAACCGGGACTAGCGGGTTCTACGAGCAGTACTTC.

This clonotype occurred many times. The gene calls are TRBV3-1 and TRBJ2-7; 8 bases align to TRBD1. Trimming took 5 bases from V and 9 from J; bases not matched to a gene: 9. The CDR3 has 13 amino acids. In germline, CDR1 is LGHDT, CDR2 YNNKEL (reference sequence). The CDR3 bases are TGTGCCAGCAGCTCCCAGGGGGCGACCGGGCAGTACTTC. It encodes CASSSQGATGQYF.

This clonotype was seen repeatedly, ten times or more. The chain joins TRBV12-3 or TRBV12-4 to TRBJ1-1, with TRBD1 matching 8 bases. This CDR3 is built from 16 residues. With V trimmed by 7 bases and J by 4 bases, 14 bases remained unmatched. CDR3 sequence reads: CASMSVTGALLTEAFF. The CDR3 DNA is TGTGCCAGCATGTCGGTGACAGGGGCCCTTCTCACTGAAGCTTTCTTT.

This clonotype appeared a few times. The DNA for the CDR3 is TGTGCCAGCAGCACAGTGACTCAACCTAACACAGATACGCAGTATTTT. It specifies CASSTVTQPNTDTQYF. The V gene is TRBV7-6, the J gene TRBJ2-3; no definite D call. The CDR3 consists of 16 residues. Germline V gene sequence: CDR1 SGHVS, CDR2 FNYEAQ. V gave up 5 bases and J gave up 2 bases, with 17 bases separating them.

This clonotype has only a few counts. CDR3 sequence reads: CASSQESSSYEQYF. The CDR3 coding sequence is TGCGCCAGCAGCCAAGAGAGCAGCTCCTACGAGCAGTACTTC. V gene TRBV4-3 combines with J gene TRBJ2-7; D call uncertain. Trimming left V 0 bases short and J 0 bases short, with 6 bases between. The CDR3 is made up of 14 amino acids. The germline CDR1 and CDR2 sequences are LGHNA and YSLEER.

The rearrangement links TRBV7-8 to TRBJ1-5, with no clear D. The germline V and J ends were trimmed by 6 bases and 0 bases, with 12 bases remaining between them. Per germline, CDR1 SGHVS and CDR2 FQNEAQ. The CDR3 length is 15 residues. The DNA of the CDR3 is TGTGCCAGCAGGATAGGGCGGGATAGCAATCAGCCCCAGCATTTT. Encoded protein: CASRIGRDSNQPQHF.

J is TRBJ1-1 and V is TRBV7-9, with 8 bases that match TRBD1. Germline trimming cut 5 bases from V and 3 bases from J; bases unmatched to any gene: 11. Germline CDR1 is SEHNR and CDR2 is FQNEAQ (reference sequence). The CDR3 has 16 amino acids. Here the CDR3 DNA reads TGTGCCAGCAGCATTACAAGGACAGGGAGAGACACTGAAGCTTTCTTT. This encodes CASSITRTGRDTEAFF. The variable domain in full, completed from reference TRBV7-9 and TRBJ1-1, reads DTGVSQNPRHKITKRGQNVTFRCDPISEHNRLYWYRQTLGQGPEFLTYFQNEAQLEKSRLLSDRFSAERPKGSFSTLEIQRTEQGDSAMYLCASSITRTGRDTEAFFGQGTRLTVV.

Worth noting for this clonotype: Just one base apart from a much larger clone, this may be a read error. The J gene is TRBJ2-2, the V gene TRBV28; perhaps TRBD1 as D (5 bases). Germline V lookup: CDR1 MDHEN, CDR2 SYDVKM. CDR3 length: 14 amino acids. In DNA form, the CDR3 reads TGTGCCTGCAGTTTAAAGGGGTATACCGGGGAGCTGTTTTTT. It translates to CACSLKGYTGELFF. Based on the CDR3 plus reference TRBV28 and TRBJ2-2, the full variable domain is DVKVTQSSRYLVKRTGEKVFLECVQDMDHENMFWYRQDPGLGLRLIYFSYDVKMKEKGDIPEGYSVSREKKERFSLILESASTNQTSMYLCACSLKGYTGELFFGEGSRLTVL.

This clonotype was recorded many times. The CDR3 DNA is TGTGCCAGCAGTTTCACGGTCCTTCGGACAGGGGGCTCAAACACCGGGGAGCTGTTTTTT. It encodes CASSFTVLRTGGSNTGELFF. This chain uses TRBV27 with TRBJ2-2; TRBD1 matches at 11 bases. Germline values: CDR1 MNHEY, CDR2 SMNVEV (reference sequence). Trimming at V came to 3 bases and at J to 2 bases, leaving 14 bases not matched to a gene. The CDR3 is made up of 20 amino acids.

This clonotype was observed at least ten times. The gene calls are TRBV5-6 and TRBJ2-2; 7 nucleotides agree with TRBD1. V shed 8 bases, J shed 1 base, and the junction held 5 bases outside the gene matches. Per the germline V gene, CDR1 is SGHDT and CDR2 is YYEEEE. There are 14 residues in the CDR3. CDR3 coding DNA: TGTGCCAGTTCCGGGACAGTGAACACCGGGGAGCTGTTTTTT. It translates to CASSGTVNTGELFF. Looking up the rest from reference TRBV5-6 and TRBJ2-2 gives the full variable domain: DAGVTQSPTHLIKTRGQQVTLRCSPKSGHDTVSWYQQALGQGPQFIFQYYEEEERQRGNFPDRFSGHQFPNYSSELNVNALLLGDSALYLCASSGTVNTGELFFGEGSRLTVL.

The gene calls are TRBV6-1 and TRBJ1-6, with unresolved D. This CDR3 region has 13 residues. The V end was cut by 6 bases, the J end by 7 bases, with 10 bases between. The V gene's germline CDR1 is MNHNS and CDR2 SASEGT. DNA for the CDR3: TGTGCCAGCAGCCCCTCAGCGAATTCACCCCTCCACTTT. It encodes CASSPSANSPLHF.

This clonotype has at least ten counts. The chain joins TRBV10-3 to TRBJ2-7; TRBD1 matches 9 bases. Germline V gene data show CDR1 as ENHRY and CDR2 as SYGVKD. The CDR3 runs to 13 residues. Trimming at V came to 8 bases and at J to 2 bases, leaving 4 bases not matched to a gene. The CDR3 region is CAIGRDRAYEQYF. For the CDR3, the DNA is TGTGCCATCGGCCGGGACAGGGCCTACGAGCAGTACTTC.

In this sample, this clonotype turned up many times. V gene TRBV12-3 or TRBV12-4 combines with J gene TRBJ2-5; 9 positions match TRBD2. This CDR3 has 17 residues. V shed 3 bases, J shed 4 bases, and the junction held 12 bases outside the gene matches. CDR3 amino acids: CASSFSRPTSGRETQYF. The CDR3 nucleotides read TGTGCCAGCAGTTTTTCAAGACCGACTAGCGGTAGAGAGACCCAGTACTTC.

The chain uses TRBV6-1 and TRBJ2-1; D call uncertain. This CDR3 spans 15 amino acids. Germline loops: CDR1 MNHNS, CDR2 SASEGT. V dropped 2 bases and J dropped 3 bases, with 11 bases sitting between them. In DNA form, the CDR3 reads TGTGCCAGCAGTGAAAGGGTGTCCCTCTACAATGAGCAGTTCTTC. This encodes CASSERVSLYNEQFF.

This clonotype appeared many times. The CDR3 DNA reads as TGTGCCAGCAGCTTCCAGAGGTCGGGGACAGATACGCAGTATTTT. As protein: CASSFQRSGTDTQYF. The V gene is TRBV7-2, the J gene TRBJ2-3; perhaps TRBD2 as D (5 bases). Between the trimmed V and J ends, which lost 3 bases and 3 bases, there was a span of 13 bases. The CDR3 is 15 amino acids. Germline V CDR1 and CDR2: SGHTA, FQGNSA.

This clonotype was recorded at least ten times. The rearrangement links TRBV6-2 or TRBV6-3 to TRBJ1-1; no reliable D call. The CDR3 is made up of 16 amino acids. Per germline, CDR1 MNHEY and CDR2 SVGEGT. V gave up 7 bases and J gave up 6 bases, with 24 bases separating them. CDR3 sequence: CASNRVEGLIIPEAFF. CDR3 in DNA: TGTGCCAGCAACCGTGTCGAAGGGCTGATCATCCCTGAAGCTTTCTTT.

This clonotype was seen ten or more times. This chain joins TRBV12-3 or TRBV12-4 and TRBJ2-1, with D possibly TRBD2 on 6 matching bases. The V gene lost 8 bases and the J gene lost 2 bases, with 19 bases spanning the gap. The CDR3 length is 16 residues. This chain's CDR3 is CASPLERTGAYNEQFF. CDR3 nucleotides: TGTGCCAGCCCCCTTGAAAGGACGGGAGCCTACAATGAGCAGTTCTTC.

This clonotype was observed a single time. DNA of the CDR3: TGCAGTGCTAGAGATGGGAGATCAAACACCATATATTTT. Residues: CSARDGRSNTIYF. The chain combines TRBV20-1 with TRBJ1-3; D remains unclear. V lost 0 bases to trimming and J lost 6 bases, with 9 bases between them. The CDR3 covers 13 residues. Looked up from germline, CDR1 is DFQATT and CDR2 is SNEGSKA (reference sequence).

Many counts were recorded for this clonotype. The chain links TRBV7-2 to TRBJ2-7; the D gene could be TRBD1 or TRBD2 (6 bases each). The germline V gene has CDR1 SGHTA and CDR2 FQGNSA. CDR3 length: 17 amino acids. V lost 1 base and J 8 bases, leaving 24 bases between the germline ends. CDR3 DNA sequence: TGTGCCAGCAGCTTAGGGGGAGGAGGGGGGCTCGGTGTCAAGCAGTACTTC. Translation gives CASSLGGGGGLGVKQYF.

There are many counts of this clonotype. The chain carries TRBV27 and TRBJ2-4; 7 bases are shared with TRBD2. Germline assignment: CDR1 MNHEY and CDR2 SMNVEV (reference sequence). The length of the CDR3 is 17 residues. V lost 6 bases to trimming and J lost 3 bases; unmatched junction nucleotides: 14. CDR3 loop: CASSPGFPAGIKNIQYF. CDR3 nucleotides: TGTGCCAGCAGCCCCGGGTTCCCAGCGGGGATCAAAAACATTCAGTACTTC.